The 2 T cell receptor beta chains reported below all come from one sample, sequenced in a study of blood T cell repertoires in COVID-19. This table comes from immunoSEQ multiplex PCR, and its TCRdb copy is limited to in-frame clones, with some not included. The sample carries more than 150,000 clones, 80% recorded once. The sample consisted of peripheral blood. The receptors shown here come from a man in his 60s with acute or convalescent COVID-19.

The rearrangement uses TRBV29-1 and TRBJ1-2; no definite D call. With 3 bases removed from V and 8 bases from J, the gap between germline ends came to 10 bases. Germline V gives CDR1 SQVTM, CDR2 ANQGSEA. The length of the CDR3 is 11 residues. The CDR3: CSVENSGGYTF. CDR3 sequence (DNA): TGCAGCGTTGAGAACAGTGGGGGCTACACCTTC.

J is TRBJ2-5 and V is TRBV2, with D uncertain. Trimming took 5 bases from V and 4 from J, leaving 5 bases between them. CDR1 is SNHLY and CDR2 is FYNNEI in the germline V gene. This CDR3 is built from 11 residues. CDR3 coding DNA: TGTGCCAGCAGTAGTAGAGAGACCCAGTACTTC. Amino acid sequence: CASSSRETQYF.